A selection of T cell receptor beta chains follows, all from one sample in a study of response to subunit inactivated influenza vaccine. MiXCR, applied by TCRdb to the RT-PCR reads, yields one record per CDR3 protein. The table includes 500,000 to 750,000 distinct CDR3 sequences, about 15% detected once. Sequenced material: PBMCs from blood, taken about 11 days after vaccination. These receptors were obtained from a man aged 50-59 years who received an inactivated influenza vaccine. Both conserved end residues are part of each CDR3. Fields, in order: V gene, clone size, J gene, CDR3 protein. Expanded clones get a size class; other rows say once, few or many, or leave the size out.

v_call: TRBV5-1
clone_size: -
j_call: TRBJ2-3
cdr3_aa: CASSLDLTASTDTQYF

v_call: TRBV12-3/TRBV12-4
clone_size: few
j_call: TRBJ2-3
cdr3_aa: CASSLTVTGGNTDTQYF

v_call: TRBV7-7
clone_size: few
j_call: TRBJ2-1
cdr3_aa: CASSLAQGPPYNEQFF

v_call: TRBV5-6
clone_size: -
j_call: TRBJ2-7
cdr3_aa: CASSLVTGKAEQYF

v_call: TRBV10-3
clone_size: many
j_call: TRBJ2-7
cdr3_aa: CAISTGRVRDEQYF

v_call: TRBV20-1
clone_size: -
j_call: TRBJ2-2
cdr3_aa: CSASRRTGELFF

v_call: TRBV7-2
clone_size: -
j_call: TRBJ2-1
cdr3_aa: CASSQRGTSGTDEQFF

v_call: TRBV12-3/TRBV12-4
clone_size: -
j_call: TRBJ2-6
cdr3_aa: CASSAPGTVSGANVLTF

v_call: TRBV28
clone_size: few
j_call: TRBJ1-2
cdr3_aa: CASSFTYGYTF

v_call: TRBV9
clone_size: few
j_call: TRBJ2-1
cdr3_aa: CASSVGVPGQRYNEQFF

v_call: TRBV20-1
clone_size: once
j_call: TRBJ2-3
cdr3_aa: CSAPGTSGITDTQYF

v_call: TRBV9
clone_size: once
j_call: TRBJ2-1
cdr3_aa: CASSVGGSPHEQFF

v_call: TRBV5-5
clone_size: -
j_call: TRBJ2-6
cdr3_aa: CASSLGVSSGANVLTF